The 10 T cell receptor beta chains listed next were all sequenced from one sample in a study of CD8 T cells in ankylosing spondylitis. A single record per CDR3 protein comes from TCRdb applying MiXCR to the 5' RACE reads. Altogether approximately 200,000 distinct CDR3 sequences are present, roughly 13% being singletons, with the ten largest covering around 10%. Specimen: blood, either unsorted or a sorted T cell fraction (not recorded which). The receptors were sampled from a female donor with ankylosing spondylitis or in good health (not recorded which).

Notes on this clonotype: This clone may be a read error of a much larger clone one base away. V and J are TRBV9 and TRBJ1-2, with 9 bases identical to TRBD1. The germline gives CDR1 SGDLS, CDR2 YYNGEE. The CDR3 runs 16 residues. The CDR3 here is CTSSGPRDRVNYGYTF. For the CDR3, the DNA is TGTACCAGCAGCGGACCTAGGGACAGGGTCAACTATGGCTACACCTTC.

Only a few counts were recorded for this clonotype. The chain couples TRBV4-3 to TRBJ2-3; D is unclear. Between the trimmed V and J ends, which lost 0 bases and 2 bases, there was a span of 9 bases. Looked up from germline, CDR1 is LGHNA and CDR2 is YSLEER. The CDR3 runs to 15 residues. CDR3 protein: CASSQDSRNTDTQYF. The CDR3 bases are TGCGCCAGCAGCCAAGATAGCAGGAACACAGATACGCAGTATTTT.

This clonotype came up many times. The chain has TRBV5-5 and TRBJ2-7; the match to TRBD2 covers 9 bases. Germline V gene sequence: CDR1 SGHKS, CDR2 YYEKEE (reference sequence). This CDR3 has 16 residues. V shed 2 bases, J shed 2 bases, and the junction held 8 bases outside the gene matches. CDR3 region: CASSLASGILTYEQYF. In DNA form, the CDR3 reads TGTGCCAGCAGCTTAGCTAGCGGGATCCTAACCTACGAGCAGTACTTC. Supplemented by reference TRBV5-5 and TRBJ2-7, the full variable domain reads DAGVTQSPTHLIKTRGQQVTLRCSPISGHKSVSWYQQVLGQGPQFIFQYYEKEERGRGNFPDRFSARQFPNYSSELNVNALLLGDSALYLCASSLASGILTYEQYFGPGTRLTVT.

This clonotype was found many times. DNA of the CDR3: TGTGCCAGCAGCTCCGTCGGGACAAACTATGGCTACACCTTC. This translates into CASSSVGTNYGYTF. The chain couples TRBV7-2 to TRBJ1-2; TRBD1 might be the D (6 bases). V lost 4 bases to trimming and J lost 2 bases, with 11 bases between them. This CDR3 is built from 14 residues. CDR1 and CDR2 from the germline V gene are SGHTA and FQGNSA.

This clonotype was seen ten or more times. CDR3 in amino acids: CASSYPVARGRYNSPLHF. DNA for the CDR3: TGTGCCAGCAGCTATCCAGTTGCGAGGGGGCGATATAATTCACCCCTCCACTTT. The chain recombines TRBV11-2 with TRBJ1-6, with 7 bases fitting TRBD1. This CDR3 spans 18 amino acids. Germline CDR1 and CDR2: SGHAT and FQNNGV. The junction had 13 bases not matched to a gene; V was cut back by 4 bases and J by 4 bases.

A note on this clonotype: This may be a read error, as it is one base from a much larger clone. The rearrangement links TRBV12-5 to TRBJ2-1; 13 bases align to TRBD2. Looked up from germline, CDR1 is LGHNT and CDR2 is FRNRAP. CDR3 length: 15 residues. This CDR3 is CGSGTTSGRLREQFF. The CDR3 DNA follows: TGTGGTAGTGGTACGACTAGCGGGAGGTTGCGTGAGCAGTTCTTC.

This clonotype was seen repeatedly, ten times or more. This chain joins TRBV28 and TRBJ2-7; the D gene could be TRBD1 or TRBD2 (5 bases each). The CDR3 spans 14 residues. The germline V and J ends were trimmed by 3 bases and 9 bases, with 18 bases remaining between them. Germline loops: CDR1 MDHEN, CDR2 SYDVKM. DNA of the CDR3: TGTGCCAGCAGTTTCCCCGGGACCCCCCGGGGGCAGTACTTC. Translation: CASSFPGTPRGQYF.

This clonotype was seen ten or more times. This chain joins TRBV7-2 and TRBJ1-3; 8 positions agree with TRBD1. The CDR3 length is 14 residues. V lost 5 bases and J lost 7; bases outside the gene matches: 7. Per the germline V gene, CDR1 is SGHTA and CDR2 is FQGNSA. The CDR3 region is CASSPGQGGNTIYF. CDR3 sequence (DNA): TGTGCCAGCAGCCCCGGACAGGGAGGGAACACCATATATTTT.

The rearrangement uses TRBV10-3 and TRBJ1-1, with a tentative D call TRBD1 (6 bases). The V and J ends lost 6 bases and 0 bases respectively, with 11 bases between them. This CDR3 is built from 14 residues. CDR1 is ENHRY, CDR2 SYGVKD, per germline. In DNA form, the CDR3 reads TGTGCCATCAGCCTACAGGGTATGAACACTGAAGCTTTCTTT. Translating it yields CAISLQGMNTEAFF.

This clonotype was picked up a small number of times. The DNA for the CDR3 is TGTGCCAGCAGCTTAGCTGGATTTAACTATGGCTACACCTTC. This gives the protein CASSLAGFNYGYTF. The chain has TRBV7-9 and TRBJ1-2; D is undetermined. The germline V and J ends were trimmed by 0 bases and 1 base, with 6 bases remaining between them. CDR3 length equals 14 residues. CDR1 is SEHNR and CDR2 is FQNEAQ in the germline V gene (reference sequence).